This entry features one T cell receptor beta chain sequence. Profiled with immunoSEQ multiplex PCR; TCRdb holds only in-frame clones, not every one. The table has 150,000 to 180,000 clones, roughly four fifths seen once. This entry belongs to a study of blood T cell repertoires in COVID-19. Study-level information: T cells, B-cell-depleted T cells, or PBMCs provided the cDNA or gDNA that served as material.

This TCR was sampled from a woman aged 55-69 years with COVID-19, enrolled during active disease. Sequencing was carried out using peripheral blood.

The chain's CDR3 is CASSQTGGGSPLHF. The DNA for the CDR3 is TGTGCCAGCAGTCAGACAGGGGGCGGTTCACCCCTCCACTTT. This chain uses TRBV27 with TRBJ1-6, with 10 bases lining up with TRBD1. V lost 5 bases and J lost 9; bases outside the gene matches: 4. The CDR3 totals 14 residues. Germline CDR1 reads MNHEY; CDR2 reads SMNVEV (reference sequence).